Each of the 9 T cell receptor beta chains below was sequenced from the same sample in a study of CD8+CD57+ T cells in acquired aplastic anemia. Both TCR beta VDJ combination and CDR3 sequence profiling were carried out. Genomic DNA was the template for this profiling. TCRdb reprocessed the reads via MiXCR and lists one record per CDR3 protein. The table has 150,000 to 200,000 distinct CDR3 sequences, about three fifths seen once. Sequenced: sorted CD4+, CD8+, or CD8+CD57+ T cells (not recorded which) from PBMCs. The receptors were gathered from a human donor in good health.

This clonotype has a single count. This sequence joins TRBV29-1 and TRBJ1-3, with D uncertain. Germline assignment: CDR1 SQVTM and CDR2 ANQGSEA. The CDR3 sequence is 11 residues long. Trimming removed 3 bases at V and 6 bases at J, with 6 bases between. CDR3 nucleotides: TGCAGCGTTGAGGCCGTAAACACCATATATTTT. It yields the protein CSVEAVNTIYF.

This clonotype was counted ten times or more. This sequence joins TRBV20-1 and TRBJ2-2; 9 bases are a match to TRBD2. Germline V lookup: CDR1 DFQATT, CDR2 SNEGSKA (reference sequence). The CDR3 covers 17 residues. J lost 2 bases, V lost 2 bases, and 9 bases had no gene match. The CDR3 nucleotides read TGCAGTGCTAGACTTACGACTAGCGGTTTAAACACCGGGGAGCTGTTTTTT. Protein sequence: CSARLTTSGLNTGELFF.

Ten or more counts support this clonotype. This chain links TRBV19 with TRBJ1-5, with 8 positions matching TRBD1. The CDR3 covers 12 residues. The germline gives CDR1 LNHDA, CDR2 SQIVND (reference sequence). CDR3 coding DNA: TGTGGGACAGGGTTCCTCAATCAGCCCCAGCATTTT. Translated: CGTGFLNQPQHF.

This rearrangement joins TRBV10-3 to TRBJ1-1; a weak D match, TRBD1 (6 bases). The CDR3 has 14 amino acids. Between the trimmed V and J ends, which lost 7 bases and 2 bases, there was a span of 14 bases. CDR1 ENHRY and CDR2 SYGVKD come from the germline V gene. CDR3: CAITRGGGNTEAFF. CDR3 sequence (DNA): TGTGCCATCACTCGCGGGGGGGGCAACACTGAAGCTTTCTTT.

This clonotype occurred a few times. The J gene is TRBJ2-7, the V gene TRBV10-3, with TRBD1 as a possible D gene (5 bases). The length of the CDR3 is 12 residues. CDR1 and CDR2 (germline): ENHRY, SYGVKD. The germline V and J ends were trimmed by 8 bases and 5 bases, with 13 bases remaining between them. In DNA form, the CDR3 reads TGTGCCATCGGCAGGGTAGAGCACGAGCAGTACTTC. Its translation is CAIGRVEHEQYF.

The chain couples TRBV29-1 to TRBJ1-2; TRBD1 matches at 9 bases. The V gene end was trimmed by 3 bases and the J gene end by 8 bases; junction bases not matched to a gene: 1. Germline CDR1 SQVTM, CDR2 ANQGSEA. CDR3 length: 11 residues. CDR3 in DNA: TGCAGCGTTGAGGGACAGGGAGGCTACACCTTC. Its translation: CSVEGQGGYTF.

The chain carries TRBV10-3 and TRBJ1-1; D is possibly TRBD1 (6 bases). V was trimmed by 6 bases and J by 4 bases, leaving 15 bases between them. Germline CDR1 is ENHRY and CDR2 is SYGVKD. The CDR3 is 14 residues long. The CDR3 DNA is TGTGCCATCAGGCCCAGGACAGAAGGCACTGAAGCTTTCTTT. Its protein is CAIRPRTEGTEAFF.

The chain combines TRBV7-9 with TRBJ1-4, with D possibly being TRBD1 (5 bases). With 5 bases removed from V and 8 bases from J, the gap between germline ends came to 12 bases. Germline V CDR1 and CDR2: SEHNR, FQNEAQ (reference sequence). The length of the CDR3 is 13 residues. The CDR3 is CASSARKGEKLFF. The CDR3 region has the DNA TGTGCCAGCAGCGCCCGGAAGGGGGAAAAACTGTTTTTT.

In this sample, this clonotype turned up many times. The rearrangement joins TRBV20-1 to TRBJ2-2; D is unclear. The CDR3 runs 12 residues. V dropped 6 bases and J dropped 3 bases, with 8 bases sitting between them. Germline CDR1 is DFQATT and CDR2 is SNEGSKA (reference sequence). CDR3 sequence: CSAEQHTGELFF. CDR3 bases: TGCAGTGCCGAACAGCACACCGGGGAGCTGTTTTTT.